A selection of T cell receptor beta chains follows, all from one sample in a study of esophageal squamous cell carcinoma under preoperative chemotherapy. Each CDR3 protein is one row after TCRdb ran MiXCR on the PCR reads. The table has 9,500 to 12,000 distinct CDR3 sequences, over 55% seen once. This material was obtained from a patient given preoperative chemotherapy. All receptors derive from a human donor with esophageal squamous cell carcinoma. The donor label of this sample is uncertain. CDR3s include the opening cysteine and the closing phenylalanine or tryptophan. D genes are given only for firm matches. Expanded clones are given a class, and other clones once, few, many or no size at all.

NA NA TRBJ1-3 TRBV12-3/TRBV12-4 TGTGCCAGCAGCTCTAGAGATGGAAACACCATATATTTT CASSSRDGNTIYF
medium-sized NA TRBJ1-1 TRBV6-1 TGTGCCAGCAGTGCTTTATTCGAAGCTTTCTTT CASSALFEAFF
NA TRBD2 TRBJ2-3 TRBV6-4 TGTGCCAGCAGTGACTCGGGGGGGAGCGCCAAAGATACGCAGTATTTT CASSDSGGSAKDTQYF
medium-sized NA TRBJ2-5 TRBV6-5 TGTGCCAGCAGTTACTCGATTGGAGTAGCGGTGAAAGAGACCCAGTACTTC CASSYSIGVAVKETQYF
NA NA TRBJ2-3 TRBV7-7 TGTGCCAGCAGCCTGACATCAAGCACAGATACGCAGTATTTT CASSLTSSTDTQYF
hyperexpanded NA TRBJ2-7 TRBV6-1 TGTGCCAGCAGTGAGACACCCGCCTACGAGCAGTACTTC CASSETPAYEQYF
once TRBD2 TRBJ2-4 TRBV6-1 TGTGTCAGCCGTGAATCGGGGGGAAGAGACACAGATACGCAGTACTTC CVSRESGGRDTDTQYF
NA TRBD2 TRBJ2-1 TRBV6-1 TGTGCCAGCAGTGGGCTAGCGGGAGTACATGAGCAGTTCTTC CASSGLAGVHEQFF
NA NA TRBJ2-3 TRBV7-2 TGTGCCAGCAGCTCCCCAAATGCAGATACGCAGTATTTT CASSSPNADTQYF
NA NA TRBJ2-5 TRBV6-1 TGTGCCAGCAGGGAATTGGGGGGCCGCGACACAGAGACCCAGTATTTC CASRELGGRDTETQYF
few NA TRBJ2-3 TRBV7-6 TGTGCCAGCAGCTTAGCGGGCGCACACACACACGGAGATACGCAGTATTTT CASSLAGAHTHGDTQYF
NA TRBD2 TRBJ2-7 TRBV7-8 TGTGCCAGCAGCTTAGGGCTAGCGGGGCTCTACGAGCAGTACTTC CASSLGLAGLYEQYF
NA NA TRBJ2-5 TRBV6-1 TGTGCCAGCAGTGGAGGAAATGGATTTCGGGACGTCCAGTCCTTC CASSGGNGFRDVQSF
NA TRBD1 TRBJ2-1 TRBV6-1 TGTGCCAGCAGACTACGACAGGGTCGGAATGAGCAGTTCTTC CASRLRQGRNEQFF
NA TRBD1 TRBJ2-3 TRBV7-2 TGTGCCAGCGGGGGACAGGGGGGGAGAGGGAAAGAGACCCAGTATTTT CASGGQGGRGKETQYF
NA TRBD2 TRBJ2-1 TRBV10-3 TGTGGGCGCGGGGGAGGGCCCCAAGATACCCAGTACTTT CGRGGGPQDTQYF
NA NA TRBJ2-3 TRBV6-1 TGTGCCAGCGGAGGGTTAGACGCAGATACGCAGTATTTT CASGGLDADTQYF
NA NA TRBJ2-1 TRBV6-9 TGTGCCCGGCTAATTTTTGTATTTTTAGTAGAGATGGGGTTTCGCCATTTT CARLIFVFLVEMGFRHF
NA NA TRBJ2-4 TRBV7-6 TGTGCCAGCAGCTTGGGTATGGCTGACAAAAACATTCAGTACTTC CASSLGMADKNIQYF
once NA TRBJ2-3 TRBV12-3/TRBV12-4 TGTGCCAGCACCCCATCGGGCACAGATACGCAGTATTTT CASTPSGTDTQYF
NA TRBD2 TRBJ2-5 TRBV7-6 TGTGCCAGCAGCTTAGGGACTAGCGGGAGGGCGCGAGAGACCCAGTACTTC CASSLGTSGRARETQYF
once TRBD2 TRBJ2-1 TRBV11-2 TGTGCCAGCAGCTTAGGACTAGCGGGGAATGAGCAGTTCTTC CASSLGLAGNEQFF
NA NA TRBJ2-1 TRBV6-1 TGTGCCAGCAGTGAAGCGCGGGTCAAAGAGACCCGATTCTTC CASSEARVKETRFF
NA NA TRBJ2-3 TRBV27 TGTGCCAGCAGTTTATCTGCAGGATCAGATACGCAGTATTTT CASSLSAGSDTQYF
NA NA TRBJ1-4 TRBV6-1 TGTGCCAGCAGTCCGACAGGTCCAAATGAAAAACTGTTTTTT CASSPTGPNEKLFF
few NA TRBJ2-3 TRBV6-1 TGTGCCAGCGGGGGATTTGGGGGAAGCGACCCAGATACGCAGTATTTT CASGGFGGSDPDTQYF
NA TRBD2 TRBJ2-3 TRBV7-6 TGTGCCAGCAGCTTCCTAGCGGGGGGGAGCACAGATACGCAGTATTTT CASSFLAGGSTDTQYF
NA NA TRBJ2-3 TRBV6-1 TGTGCCAGCAGTGAATTGGGGCTAAGCGCCACAAACACGCAGTATTTT CASSELGLSATNTQYF
NA NA TRBJ2-3 TRBV6-1 TGTGCCAGCAGGGCCTGGGGGGGGCGGTGTGCCAAAGATACGCAGTATTTT CASRAWGGRCAKDTQYF
once NA TRBJ2-7 TRBV7-2 TGTGCCAGCAGCTTAGACACGGGTTTCTACAATGAGCAGTACTTC CASSLDTGFYNEQYF
NA NA TRBJ2-3 TRBV12-3/TRBV12-4 TGTGCCAGCACCACGGGAGTGCGGGCAGATACGCAGTATTTT CASTTGVRADTQYF